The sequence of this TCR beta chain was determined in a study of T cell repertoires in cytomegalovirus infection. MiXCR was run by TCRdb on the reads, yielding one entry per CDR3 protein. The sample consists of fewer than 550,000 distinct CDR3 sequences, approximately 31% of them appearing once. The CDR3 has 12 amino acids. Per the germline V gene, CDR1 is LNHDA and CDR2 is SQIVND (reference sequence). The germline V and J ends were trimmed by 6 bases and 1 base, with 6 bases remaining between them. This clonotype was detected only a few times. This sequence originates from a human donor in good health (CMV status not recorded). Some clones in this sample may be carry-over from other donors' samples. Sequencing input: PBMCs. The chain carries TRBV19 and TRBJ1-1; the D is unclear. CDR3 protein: CASREWNTEAFF. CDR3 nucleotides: TGTGCCAGTAGGGAGTGGAACACTGAAGCTTTCTTT.